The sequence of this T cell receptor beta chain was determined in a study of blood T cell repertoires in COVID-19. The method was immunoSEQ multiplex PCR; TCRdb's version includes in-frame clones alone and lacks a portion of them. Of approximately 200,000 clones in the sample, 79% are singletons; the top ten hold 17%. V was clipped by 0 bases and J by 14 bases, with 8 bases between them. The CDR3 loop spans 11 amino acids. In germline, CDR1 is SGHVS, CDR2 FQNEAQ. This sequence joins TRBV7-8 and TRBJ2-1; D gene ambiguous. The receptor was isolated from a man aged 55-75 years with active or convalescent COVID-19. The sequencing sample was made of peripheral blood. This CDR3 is CASSLAEQKFF. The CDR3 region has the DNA TGTGCCAGCAGCTTAGCCGAACAAAAGTTCTTC. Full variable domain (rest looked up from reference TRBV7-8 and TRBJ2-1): GAGVSQSPRYKVAKRGQDVALRCDPISGHVSLFWYQQALGQGPEFLTYFQNEAQLDKSGLPSDRFFAERPEGSVSTLKIQRTQQEDSAVYLCASSLAEQKFFGPGTRLTVL.